Below are 22 T cell receptor beta chains sequenced from a single sample in a study of tumor-infiltrating lymphocytes in primary liver carcinoma. A primer in the constant region served to generate TCR beta cDNA from about 480 ng of total RNA. Slightly modified ARM-PCR, run as three nested multiplex PCR rounds, produced the TCR beta libraries. Each of the first two PCR rounds ran approximately 11 cycles with TRBV1-TRBV30 forward and C-beta reverse primers. TCRdb used MiXCR to reprocess the multiplex PCR reads, holding one entry per CDR3 protein. The data hold about 110,000 distinct CDR3 sequences, with approximately 70% observed a single time. Co-extracted RNA and DNA came from roughly 20-30 mg of unsorted bulk tissue. Sequenced sample: liver tumor tissue from sampling region 1. Subset given: tumor region T1, superior pole. The source of these receptors is a woman in her sixties or seventies with primary liver carcinoma and hepatitis B virus infection.

Notes on this clonotype: A read error may account for a junction end that differs from germline. The chain combines TRBV11-3 with TRBJ2-2; possible D gene TRBD1, 6 bases. Germline loops: CDR1 SGHNT, CDR2 YENEEA. CDR3 size: 15 residues. CDR3 nucleotide sequence: TGTGCTAGCAGCTTAGGGGGACCCCGTCACAGGGAGCTGTTTTTT. It encodes CASSLGGPRHRELFF.

On this clonotype: The junction shows a germline mismatch at one end, possibly a read error. The chain employs TRBV11-1 and TRBJ2-2, with 8 bases identical to TRBD2. There are 17 residues in the CDR3. In germline, CDR1 is SGHAT, CDR2 FQDESV (reference sequence). CDR3 region: CASSFPAGGVNTGELLF. CDR3 in DNA: TGTGCCAGCAGCTTTCCTGCGGGAGGCGTGAACACCGGGGAGCTGCTTTTT.

As concerns this clonotype: One base away lies a much larger clone, so this may be a sequencing read error. The chain combines TRBV6-1 with TRBJ1-5, with D unclear. The CDR3 is 15 amino acids. V lost 4 bases and J 2 bases, leaving 12 bases between the germline ends. The V gene's germline CDR1 is MNHNS and CDR2 SASEGT. The CDR3 reads CASSATGWGNQPQHF. The CDR3 DNA sequence: TGTGCCAGCAGTGCTACCGGCTGGGGCAATCAGCCCCAGCATTTT.

As to this clonotype: A much larger clone is a single base away; this may be a read error. This rearrangement joins TRBV6-1 to TRBJ1-1, with TRBD1 identical over 7 bases. CDR1 is MNHNS, CDR2 SASEGT, per germline. V lost 10 bases and J lost 4; bases outside the gene matches: 6. The CDR3 spans 12 residues. In nucleotides, the CDR3 is TGTGCCACCCAGGGGGTTGGCACTGAAGCTTTCTTT. As protein: CATQGVGTEAFF.

This clonotype was seen once. In this CDR3 the conserved last residue, phenylalanine or tryptophan, is missing, so a read error is likely. Because the CDR3's place on the DNA is in doubt, the DNA is left out and the CDR3 is given as listed by TCRdb. This chain links TRBV6-5 with TRBJ1-6; the table calls TRBD1, which could not be checked here. In germline, CDR1 is MNHEY, CDR2 SVGAGI. The CDR3 has 12 amino acids, counting both end residues. The CDR3 sequence is CASSTGQGPLHL.

Turning to this clonotype: The CDR3 end shows no conserved phenylalanine or tryptophan, and so a read error is likely. The CDR3 region has the DNA TGTGCCAGCAGCTTAGTCGGGGGACGACTCACATATACGCAGTATTCT. This translates into CASSLVGGRLTYTQYS. V and J are TRBV7-8 and TRBJ2-3, with a possible D match to TRBD2 (6 bases). The CDR3 has 16 residues. CDR1 and CDR2 from the germline V gene are SGHVS and FQNEAQ.

This clonotype was seen ten or more times. The chain combines TRBV6-5 with TRBJ2-1; the D gene is possibly TRBD1 (6 bases). The V end lost 2 bases, the J end lost 2 bases, and 7 bases lay between the germline ends. This CDR3 has 14 amino acids. The germline V gene has CDR1 MNHEY and CDR2 SVGAGI. This CDR3 reads CASSYGGTYNEQFF. In nucleotides, the CDR3 is TGTGCCAGCAGTTACGGGGGCACCTACAATGAGCAGTTCTTC.

On this clonotype: A read error may account for a junction end that differs from germline. J is TRBJ1-4 and V is TRBV4-1; no firm D call. CDR3 size: 16 residues. Per the germline V gene, CDR1 is MGHRA and CDR2 is YSYEKL. The CDR3 DNA follows: TGCGACAGCAGCCAAGATGGAGCAGGACGGAATGAAAAACTTTTTTTT. Its translation: CDSSQDGAGRNEKLFF.

This clonotype was detected ten times or more. The V gene is TRBV4-1, the J gene TRBJ2-3; the D gene could be TRBD1 or TRBD2 (5 bases each). Germline V lookup: CDR1 MGHRA, CDR2 YSYEKL. V gave up 5 bases and J gave up 3 bases, with 15 bases separating them. CDR3 length: 15 residues. CDR3 region: CASSNRDGATDTQYF. The CDR3 bases are TGCGCCAGCAGCAACCGGGACGGGGCAACAGATACGCAGTATTTT.

Of note for this clonotype: A clone one base away is much larger, so this may be a read error. The rearrangement joins TRBV29-1 to TRBJ2-1; D might be TRBD1 (5 bases). V was shortened by 5 bases and J by 6 bases, with 11 bases between the two germline ends. Germline CDR1 SQVTM, CDR2 ANQGSEA. The CDR3 runs to 12 residues. CDR3 DNA: TGCAGCGTTTCGTCAAGGGGCAATGAGCAGTTCTTC. This translates into CSVSSRGNEQFF.

This clonotype was seen only a few times. Just one base apart from a much larger clone, this may be a read error. The V gene is TRBV5-1, the J gene TRBJ2-4; TRBD1 agrees at 8 bases. This CDR3 has 16 amino acids. Germline loops: CDR1 SGHRS, CDR2 YFSETQ. CDR3 nucleotide sequence: TGCGCCAACAGCTTGGTTCAGGGGGCGGATATGGACATTCAGTACTTC. Amino acids: CANSLVQGADMDIQYF.

The chain has TRBV10-2 and TRBJ1-1; D is perhaps TRBD1 (6 bases). Germline CDR1 WSHSY, CDR2 SAAADI. Trimming pared 5 bases from V and 1 base from J, leaving 14 bases between. This CDR3 region has 15 residues. The CDR3 DNA reads as TGCGCCAGCAGTTACGTGGGACATACGAACACTGAAGCTTTCTTT. Protein: CASSYVGHTNTEAFF.

This chain links TRBV5-1 with TRBJ1-5, with 7 bases that match TRBD1. Germline-derived CDR1 and CDR2 are SGHRS and YFSETQ. Trimming at V came to 4 bases and at J to 4 bases, leaving 8 bases not matched to a gene. This CDR3 contains 15 residues. The CDR3 reads CASSPGTDPNQPQHF. The CDR3 nucleotides read TGCGCCAGCAGCCCCGGGACAGACCCTAATCAGCCCCAGCATTTT.

Points on this clonotype: A single base separates this from a much larger clone, so it may be a read error. This CDR3 is CVSSIGVNEQFF. The CDR3 nucleotides read TGTGTCAGCAGTATAGGGGTCAATGAGCAGTTCTTC. This chain joins TRBV12-3 or TRBV12-4 and TRBJ2-1; D may be TRBD1 (5 bases). This CDR3 is 12 amino acids long.

V usage is TRBV28 and J usage is TRBJ2-1, with TRBD2 matching 7 bases. The CDR3 runs 16 residues. V was clipped by 7 bases and J by 0 bases; unmatched bases: 9. Germline values: CDR1 MDHEN, CDR2 SYDVKM. CDR3 region: CASILGGSSSYNEQFF. DNA for the CDR3: TGTGCCAGCATCTTGGGCGGGAGTAGCTCCTACAATGAGCAGTTCTTC.

A word on this clonotype: A clone one base away is much larger, so this may be a read error. The rearrangement joins TRBV6-1 to TRBJ2-7; D may be TRBD1 (6 bases). Trimming shortened V by 5 bases and J by 4 bases, and 15 bases separated the two germline ends. The CDR3 is 14 amino acids. In germline, CDR1 is MNHNS, CDR2 SASEGT. Written as DNA, the CDR3 is TGTGCCAGCAGTATACTCGGGACACAGTACGAGCAGTACTTC. This gives the protein CASSILGTQYEQYF.

This clonotype has a handful of counts. This chain joins TRBV28 and TRBJ2-7; TRBD1 matches 9 bases. Trimming removed 6 bases from V and 1 base from J; junction bases left unmatched: 4. The CDR3 covers 14 residues. Germline lookup yields CDR1 MDHEN and CDR2 SYDVKM. CDR3 region: CASRTGTGSYEQYF. CDR3 DNA sequence: TGTGCCAGCAGAACCGGGACAGGGTCCTACGAGCAGTACTTC.

The rearrangement joins TRBV30 to TRBJ2-1; 14 bases agree with TRBD2. With V trimmed by 3 bases and J by 4 bases, 11 bases remained unmatched. CDR3 length: 18 residues. The germline gives CDR1 GTSNPN, CDR2 SVGIG (reference sequence). This chain's CDR3 is CAWRGTSGRGGDYNEQFF. In nucleotides, the CDR3 is TGTGCCTGGAGGGGGACTAGCGGGAGAGGGGGGGATTACAATGAGCAGTTCTTC.

In this sample, this clonotype turned up many times. J is TRBJ1-2 and V is TRBV6-6; 9 nucleotides agree with TRBD1. The germline V gene has CDR1 MNHNY and CDR2 SVGAGI (reference sequence). This CDR3 has 13 amino acids. The V gene end was trimmed by 2 bases and the J gene end by 8 bases; junction bases not matched to a gene: 3. This CDR3 is CASSYGQGHGYTF. In nucleotides, the CDR3 is TGTGCCAGCAGTTACGGACAGGGGCACGGCTACACCTTC.

This clonotype occurred once. This chain uses TRBV5-1 with TRBJ1-1; no reliable D call. Germline-derived CDR1 and CDR2 are SGHRS and YFSETQ. The CDR3 extends over 18 amino acids. Trimming pared 0 bases from V and 3 bases from J, leaving 21 bases between. The CDR3 reads CASSLGVPGLRADTEAFF. The CDR3 bases are TGCGCCAGCAGCTTGGGGGTCCCGGGCTTGCGGGCGGACACTGAAGCTTTCTTT. The complete variable domain, with remaining parts taken from reference TRBV5-1 and TRBJ1-1, reads KAGVTQTPRYLIKTRGQQVTLSCSPISGHRSVSWYQQTPGQGLQFLFEYFSETQRNKGNFPGRFSGRQFSNSRSEMNVSTLELGDSALYLCASSLGVPGLRADTEAFFGQGTRLTVV.

CDR3 nucleotides: TGTGCCAGCAACACACTAGTGGGAAGGGGTGAGACCCAGTACTTC. Its translation: CASNTLVGRGETQYF. The V call is TRBV12-3 or TRBV12-4, the J call TRBJ2-5, with D perhaps TRBD1 or TRBD2 (5 bases each). The CDR3 runs 15 residues. V was trimmed by 7 bases and J by 5 bases, leaving 20 bases between them.

Notes on this clonotype: A much larger clone sits a single nucleotide away, making a read error possible. This CDR3 fails to terminate in the conserved phenylalanine or tryptophan, so it likely reflects a read error. The V and J genes are TRBV6-6 and TRBJ1-5, with D unresolved. The V gene's germline CDR1 is MNHNY and CDR2 SVGAGI (reference sequence). CDR3 length: 12 amino acids. The germline V and J ends were trimmed by 5 bases and 4 bases, with 6 bases remaining between them. The DNA for the CDR3 is TGTGCCAGCAGTCCCCCGAATCAGCCCCAGCATGTT. Translating gives CASSPPNQPQHV.